A selection of T cell receptor beta chains follows, all from one sample in a study of T cell responses to AZD1222 COVID-19 vaccine. Assay used: immunoSEQ multiplex PCR; TCRdb lists only in-frame clones, some missing. The data show 180,000 or so clones, 90% to 95% seen once. The sequences come from peripheral blood, collected 28 days after the second AZD1222 dose. These receptors were collected from an adult who received the AZD1222 COVID-19 vaccine. Each CDR3 is given with its conserved first and last residue. The order of the fields is J gene, D gene, V gene, clone size, CDR3 protein, CDR3 DNA. A D gene is named only where the DNA matches it firmly. Part of the rows lack a size; the others show once, few, many or a class for expanded clones.

TRBJ1-1 - TRBV19 - CASSIEGGNTEAFF TGTGCCAGTAGTATAGAAGGCGGGAACACTGAAGCTTTCTTT
TRBJ1-5 - TRBV3-1/TRBV3-2 - CASSQGVSNQPQHF TGTGCCAGCAGCCAAGGGGTAAGCAATCAGCCCCAGCATTTT
TRBJ1-3 - TRBV3-1/TRBV3-2 - CASSQDLLFGGNSGNTIYF TGTGCCAGCAGCCAAGATCTTCTATTCGGGGGCAACTCTGGAAACACCATATATTTT
TRBJ2-2 TRBD1 TRBV5-1 - CASSQDRLGAGELFF TGCGCCAGCAGCCAGGACAGGTTGGGAGCCGGGGAGCTGTTTTTT
TRBJ1-2 - TRBV6-1 few CASSEVERLPGLLFRYGYTF TGTGCCAGCAGTGAGGTGGAGCGCCTACCGGGACTTCTTTTTAGGTATGGCTACACCTTC
TRBJ1-2 - TRBV9 - CASSSTTGKTGDGYTF TGTGCCAGCAGCAGCACCACCGGGAAAACCGGGGATGGCTACACCTTC
TRBJ2-7 - TRBV5-4 - CASSGERGAYEQYF TGTGCCAGCAGCGGGGAGAGGGGGGCCTACGAGCAGTACTTC
TRBJ2-2 TRBD1 TRBV4-3 - CASSQEGGQGGNTGELFF TGCGCCAGCAGCCAAGAAGGGGGACAGGGTGGGAACACCGGGGAGCTGTTTTTT
TRBJ2-2 - TRBV4-1 once CASSQVTENTGELFF TGCGCCAGCAGCCAAGTTACGGAGAACACCGGGGAGCTGTTTTTT
TRBJ2-7 TRBD1 TRBV18 - CASSPPGTGGYEQYF TGTGCCAGCTCACCACCGGGGACAGGGGGCTACGAGCAGTACTTC
TRBJ1-2 - TRBV7-9 - CASSHADRSYGYTF TGTGCCAGCAGCCACGCCGACAGGTCCTATGGCTACACCTTC
TRBJ2-5 - TRBV7-9 - CASSWRVDFQETQYF TGTGCCAGCAGCTGGAGGGTAGACTTCCAAGAGACCCAGTACTTC
TRBJ1-1 TRBD1 TRBV18 - CASSPWTGAEGNTEAFF TGTGCCAGCTCACCATGGACAGGGGCGGAGGGGAACACTGAAGCTTTCTTT
TRBJ1-2 TRBD1 TRBV7-8 - CASSLSRQGAYYGYTF TGTGCCAGCAGCTTATCCCGACAGGGGGCATACTATGGCTACACCTTC
TRBJ1-2 - TRBV5-8 - CASSLNSYGYTF TGTGCCAGCAGCTTGAACAGTTATGGCTACACCTTC
TRBJ2-5 - TRBV10-1 - CASSERLVETQYF TGCGCCAGCAGTGAGCGGCTAGTGGAGACCCAGTACTTC
TRBJ2-5 - TRBV13 once CASSLGGLGETQYF TGTGCCAGCAGCTTAGGGGGTTTAGGAGAGACCCAGTACTTC
TRBJ2-3 TRBD1 TRBV6-1 few CASSERTGGADTQYF TGTGCCAGCAGTGAACGGACAGGGGGGGCAGATACGCAGTATTTT